This is a list of T cell receptor beta chains from one sample in a study of blood T cell repertoires in COVID-19. Libraries were prepared by immunoSEQ multiplex PCR; TCRdb keeps only in-frame clonotypes and omits some of them. The table includes approximately 300,000 clones, roughly 86% detected once. Sample: PBMCs or T cells enriched from blood (not recorded which). These receptor sequences come from a young woman who had recovered from COVID-19. CDR3s include the opening cysteine and the closing phenylalanine or tryptophan. The D gene is left open where the match is weak. Some rows have no size entry. The others give once, few or many, or a class for an expanded clone.

clone_size	v_call	j_call	d_call	cdr3_aa	cdr3_nt
NA	TRBV2	TRBJ1-4	NA	CASSALTGVNEKLFF	TGTGCCAGCAGTGCGCTGACAGGAGTTAATGAAAAACTGTTTTTT
NA	TRBV3-1/TRBV3-2	TRBJ2-1	TRBD2	CASSQASGGYNEQFF	TGTGCCAGCAGCCAAGCTAGCGGGGGCTACAATGAGCAGTTCTTC
once	TRBV11-1	TRBJ1-1	TRBD1	CASSLDRARTEAFF	TGTGCCAGCAGCTTGGACAGGGCCAGGACTGAAGCTTTCTTT
NA	TRBV28	TRBJ2-7	NA	CASSRDSYEQYF	TGTGCCAGCAGTCGAGACAGCTACGAGCAGTACTTC
NA	TRBV5-1	TRBJ2-3	TRBD1	CASSPGTGGVNTQYF	TGCGCCAGCAGCCCAGGGACAGGGGGCGTGAATACGCAGTATTTT
NA	TRBV19	TRBJ1-2	TRBD1	CASSHPGQGFYGYTF	TGTGCCAGTAGTCATCCGGGACAGGGCTTCTATGGCTACACCTTC
NA	TRBV5-5	TRBJ1-3	TRBD1	CASSYDRASGNTIYF	TGTGCCAGCAGTTACGACAGGGCCTCTGGAAACACCATATATTTT
NA	TRBV9	TRBJ1-3	TRBD1	CASSPGSDRAGNTIYF	TGTGCCAGCAGCCCCGGCTCGGACAGGGCTGGAAACACCATATATTTT
NA	TRBV5-1	TRBJ2-2	NA	CASSSTGNTGELFF	TGCGCCAGCAGCTCGACAGGTAACACCGGGGAGCTGTTTTTT
NA	TRBV30	TRBJ1-5	NA	CAWSVGGNQPQHF	TGTGCCTGGAGTGTCGGGGGGAATCAGCCCCAGCATTTT
NA	TRBV6-5	TRBJ2-5	NA	CASRLDIRSETQYF	TGTGCCAGCAGACTAGACATTAGGTCGGAGACCCAGTACTTC
NA	TRBV11-2	TRBJ2-3	TRBD2	CASSYPLAGTDTQYF	TGTGCCAGCAGCTACCCCCTAGCGGGCACAGATACGCAGTATTTT
NA	TRBV2	TRBJ1-5	NA	CASSEWGHSNQPQHF	TGTGCCAGCAGTGAATGGGGACATAGCAATCAGCCCCAGCATTTT
NA	TRBV29-1	TRBJ1-2	NA	CSVGLGWDYGYTF	TGCAGCGTTGGACTAGGGTGGGACTATGGCTACACCTTC
NA	TRBV7-2	TRBJ2-2	TRBD1	CASTERTGWAGELFF	TGTGCCAGCACCGAAAGGACAGGGTGGGCCGGGGAGCTGTTTTTT
NA	TRBV4-2	TRBJ2-1	TRBD2	CASSQVWETSGNEQFF	TGTGCCAGCAGCCAAGTTTGGGAGACTAGCGGGAATGAGCAGTTCTTC
once	TRBV20-1	TRBJ1-4	NA	CSASGGATNEKLFF	TGCAGTGCTAGTGGAGGCGCAACTAATGAAAAACTGTTTTTT
NA	TRBV12-5	TRBJ2-1	TRBD2	CASGPGLAGVRNEQFF	TGTGCTAGTGGTCCGGGACTAGCGGGGGTCCGCAATGAGCAGTTCTTC
NA	TRBV18	TRBJ1-5	NA	CASSTGDQPQHF	TGTGCCAGCTCAACCGGAGATCAGCCCCAGCATTTT
few	TRBV18	TRBJ1-1	TRBD1	CASSPPGTGRTCVF	TGTGCCAGCTCACCACCGGGGACAGGTCGAACTTGCGTATTT
NA	TRBV10-3	TRBJ2-7	NA	CAISVIEGGEQYF	TGTGCCATCAGTGTAATTGAGGGCGGGGAGCAGTACTTC
NA	TRBV7-2	TRBJ1-2	NA	CASSLGSTYPYGYTF	TGTGCCAGCAGCTTAGGGTCGACATACCCCTATGGCTACACCTTC
NA	TRBV2	TRBJ2-1	TRBD2	CATLIVGLAGESDNEQFF	TGTGCCACCCTGATAGTGGGACTAGCGGGGGAGAGTGACAATGAGCAGTTCTTC